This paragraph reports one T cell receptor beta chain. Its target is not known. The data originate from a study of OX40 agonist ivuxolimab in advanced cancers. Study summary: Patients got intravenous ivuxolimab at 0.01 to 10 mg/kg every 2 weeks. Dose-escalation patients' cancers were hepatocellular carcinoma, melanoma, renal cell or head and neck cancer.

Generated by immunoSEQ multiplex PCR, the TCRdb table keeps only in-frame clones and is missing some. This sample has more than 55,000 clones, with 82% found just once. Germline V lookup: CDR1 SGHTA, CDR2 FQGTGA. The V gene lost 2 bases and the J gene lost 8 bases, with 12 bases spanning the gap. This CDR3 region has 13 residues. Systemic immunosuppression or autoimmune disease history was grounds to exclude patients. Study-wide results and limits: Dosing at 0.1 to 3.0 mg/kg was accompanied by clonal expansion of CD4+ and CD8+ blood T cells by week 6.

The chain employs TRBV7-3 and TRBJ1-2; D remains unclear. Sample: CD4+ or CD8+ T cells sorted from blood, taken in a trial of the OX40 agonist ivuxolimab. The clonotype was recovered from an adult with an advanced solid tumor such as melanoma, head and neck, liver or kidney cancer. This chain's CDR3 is CASSLAWKRGYTF. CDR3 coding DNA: TGTGCCAGCAGCTTAGCCTGGAAGCGGGGCTACACCTTC.